This record looks at one TCR beta chain sequence and its context. This clonotype was counted a few times. Its antigen specificity is not known. The input lacks base qualities; no much larger clone sits a single base away. The germline V and J ends show losses of 6 bases and 0 bases respectively, and no gene match explains 7 bases of the junction. The CDR3 has 16 amino acids, counting the end cysteine and phenylalanine. Left in the record is the CDR3 DNA by itself, 48 bases read in frame from the first base. CDR1 MNHNS and CDR2 SASEGT are derived from the germline V gene. This record belongs to a study of response to subunit inactivated influenza vaccine (dated by TCRdb to between 2017 and 2018). Regarding the research as a whole: Deep quantitative profiling of the T cell receptor repertoire was used in the study to follow responses to a trivalent subunit inactivated influenza vaccine.

Libraries were prepared through RT-PCR. The sequencer listed for this sample is Illumina HiSeq 2500. The public sequencing data were trimmed at Q25 with fastp and processed into clonotypes with MiXCR by TCRdb, which kept only in-frame beta chains. Rows matching on CDR3 protein sequence are summarized as one entry with the most common DNA and genes. The sample table holds 150,000 to 200,000 distinct CDR3 sequences, of which approximately 12% were seen once. The ten biggest clones cover around 32% of the sample. Results and caveats for the whole study, not just this receptor: According to the authors, only a limited number of new T cells may be recruited by each seasonal influenza vaccination.

A further study also used this sample, focusing on T cells expressing NK-cell markers. As that second paper reports: TCR beta cDNA libraries were prepared using 5'RACE template switching, which introduced a universal primer site and unique molecular identifiers. TCR beta-chain repertoires were profiled in sorted CD3+CD56+NKG2C+, CD3+CD56+NKG2C- and CD3+CD56-NKG2C+ T-cell subsets from several donors. Among the eight sequenced donors, only one was HCMV-seronegative, while the other seven were HCMV-seropositive. In several experiments an anti-gammadeltaTCR antibody was added to restrict sorting to alphabetaTCR-expressing T cells. In more than five donors, the dominant CD3+CD56+NKG2C+ clonotypes were found to rank among the top 10 CD8+ clonotypes and to make up roughly 1.0-7.0% of CD8+ T cells. Those dominant clonotypes were again the most abundant among CD3+CD56-NKG2C+ cells in a handful of donors, at roughly 25-65%. It remained unclear whether the expanded NKG2C-expressing T cell clones were specific for HCMV antigens. Randomly selected healthy volunteers, three men and five women, were used as the eight sequenced donors. To determine HCMV serostatus, a commercial ELISA kit was used to detect HCMV-specific IgG in serum. Peripheral blood mononuclear cells were isolated from blood by Ficoll density gradient centrifugation. Using Miltenyi isolation kits, CD4+ and CD8+ T cells were isolated from PBMC through magnetic immunoseparation. cDNA synthesis was primed from the TCR beta constant segment and was followed by two successive PCR amplification steps. Illumina HiSeq 2000/2500, MiSeq or NextSeq was used to sequence libraries as 2 x 150 bp reads. MIGEC handled demultiplexing of the reads and grouping by UMI, while MiTCR was used to assemble and quantify clonotypes. Only TCR cDNA sequences supported by at least two reads were kept to exclude erroneous sequences. The tcR package was used for downstream repertoire analysis, and clonotypes were matched between fractions using CDR3 nucleotide sequence together with V segment. Antigen specificity was annotated against VDJdb with VDJmatch, allowing one amino acid substitution in CDR3.

The sequence links TRBV6-1 to TRBJ2-1, and 8 junction bases match TRBD1. This specimen was CD8+ T cells sorted from PBMCs, taken about 13 days after vaccination. The receptor was isolated from a man aged 45-65 years who received an inactivated influenza vaccine. Donor details come from another sample of the same person, matched by shared clones. The CDR3 region has the sequence CASRRQGSSSYNEQFF. The nucleotide sequence reads TGTGCCAGCAGGAGACAGGGGTCTAGCTCCTACAATGAGCAGTTCTTC.